The clone carrying this T cell receptor beta chain was seen only once. The antigen is undetermined. When the RNA was reverse transcribed, random hexamers were used with an input of about 0.45 to 1 ug. Across 54 Vbeta and 13 Jbeta, TCR beta CDR3 was amplified with immunoSEQ multiplex PCR. TCRdb reprocessed the immunoSEQ multiplex PCR reads via MiXCR and lists one record per CDR3 protein. The sample consists of 100,000 to 150,000 distinct CDR3 sequences, roughly 94% of them appearing once. Sequencing of TCR beta drew on CD8+ and CD4+ T cells from blood. While CD8+ and CD4+ T cells were isolated negatively, TEMRA cells were enriched by FACS. The source of the sample is a study of CD8 T cells in Susac syndrome. Study observations and caveats: Acknowledgment was made by the study that its TCR sequencing and HLA analysis involved a relatively small number of individuals.

The CDR3 consists of 13 residues. Germline V CDR1 and CDR2: SQVTM, ANQGSEA. V lost 3 bases to trimming and J lost 3 bases, with 9 bases between them. The TCR originated in a human donor with multiple sclerosis. The chain links TRBV29-1 to TRBJ1-5; the D gene is possibly TRBD1 (6 bases). Sequences were obtained from CD4+ T cells from PBMCs. The CDR3: CSVEGGNNQPQHF. The CDR3 region has the DNA TGCAGCGTTGAGGGGGGCAACAATCAGCCCCAGCATTTT. The full variable domain, rest sourced from reference TRBV29-1 and TRBJ1-5, is SAVISQKPSRDICQRGTSLTIQCQVDSQVTMMFWYRQQPGQSLTLIATANQGSEATYESGFVIDKFPISRPNLTFSTLTVSNMSPEDSSIYLCSVEGGNNQPQHFGDGTRLSIL.